These 22 T cell receptor beta chains share one sample of origin, sequenced in a study of blood T cell repertoires in COVID-19. Repertoires were generated with immunoSEQ multiplex PCR, while TCRdb's copy carries only in-frame clones and drops some. The table includes about 400,000 clones, more than 70% detected once. Sequences were obtained from peripheral blood. Receptors originate from a man aged 40-50 years with acute or convalescent COVID-19.

The chain carries TRBV7-3 and TRBJ1-6, with a possible D match to TRBD1 (6 bases). The V end was cut by 6 bases, the J end by 6 bases, with 12 bases between. This CDR3 is 14 amino acids long. CDR1 is SGHTA, CDR2 FQGTGA, per germline. The CDR3 protein is CASRDGTTNSPLHF. The CDR3 nucleotides read TGTGCCAGCAGAGACGGGACAACTAATTCACCCCTCCACTTT.

The V and J genes are TRBV5-6 and TRBJ2-1; 8 nucleotides match TRBD2. There are 15 residues in the CDR3. Germline values: CDR1 SGHDT, CDR2 YYEEEE. With 0 bases clipped from V and 2 bases from J, the junction kept 1 base outside the gene matches. CDR3 region: CASSLVAGTYNEQFF. DNA of the CDR3: TGTGCCAGCAGCTTGGTAGCGGGGACCTACAATGAGCAGTTCTTC.

The chain couples TRBV27 to TRBJ1-2; 10 nucleotides line up with TRBD1. V dropped 4 bases and J dropped 5; count of bases not matched to a gene: 10. This CDR3 region has 16 residues. CDR1 and CDR2 from the germline V gene are MNHEY and SMNVEV (reference sequence). The CDR3 here is CASSSRRQGAYYGYTF. Here the CDR3 DNA reads TGTGCCAGCAGTTCTCGCCGACAGGGGGCATATTATGGCTACACCTTC.

The chain combines TRBV7-6 with TRBJ1-4; TRBD1 might be the D (5 bases). V gave up 6 bases and J gave up 0 bases, with 11 bases separating them. The germline CDR1 and CDR2 sequences are SGHVS and FNYEAQ. This CDR3 has 15 amino acids. This CDR3 is CASSSSGATNEKLFF. For the CDR3, the DNA is TGTGCCAGCAGTTCATCGGGGGCAACTAATGAAAAACTGTTTTTT.

This chain links TRBV15 with TRBJ2-3; 13 bases are a match to TRBD2. Germline trimming cut 4 bases from V and 2 bases from J; bases unmatched to any gene: 6. The CDR3 sequence is 17 residues long. Germline V gene lookup returns CDR1 LNHNV and CDR2 YYDKDF (reference sequence). CDR3 protein: CATSKGLAGHLTDTQYF. The CDR3 DNA follows: TGTGCCACCAGCAAGGGACTAGCGGGGCATCTCACAGATACGCAGTATTTT.

The chain links TRBV5-1 to TRBJ1-4, with a weak D call TRBD1 (6 bases). V shed 4 bases and J shed 7 bases, with 17 bases lying between them. Per the germline V gene, CDR1 is SGHRS and CDR2 is YFSETQ. This CDR3 has 15 amino acids. CDR3 residues: CASSPQSGDGEKLFF. In DNA form, the CDR3 reads TGCGCCAGCAGCCCGCAGTCAGGGGACGGTGAAAAACTGTTTTTT.

The chain joins TRBV27 to TRBJ2-7; 7 nucleotides agree with TRBD1. V shed 5 bases and J 5 bases; nucleotides not matched to a gene: 9. Germline values: CDR1 MNHEY, CDR2 SMNVEV (reference sequence). The CDR3 length is 14 residues. The CDR3 coding sequence is TGTGCCAGCAGTCCAACAGGGGCTAGGGACGAGCAGTACTTC. Translating gives CASSPTGARDEQYF.

The chain carries TRBV28 and TRBJ1-2; maybe TRBD1 (6 bases). CDR3 size: 17 residues. Trimming shortened V by 5 bases and J by 0 bases, and 19 bases separated the two germline ends. Germline values: CDR1 MDHEN, CDR2 SYDVKM. The chain's CDR3 is CASSRGGAGIANYGYTF. In DNA, the CDR3 is TGTGCCAGCAGTCGCGGGGGGGCAGGTATTGCTAACTATGGCTACACCTTC.

The chain carries TRBV19 and TRBJ1-2; D is perhaps TRBD1 (5 bases). The CDR3 is made up of 15 amino acids. V was shortened by 1 base and J by 2 bases, with 11 bases between the two germline ends. Germline values: CDR1 LNHDA, CDR2 SQIVND (reference sequence). This CDR3 is CASSIVAGGNYGYTF. DNA for the CDR3: TGTGCCAGTAGTATAGTTGCCGGGGGAAACTATGGCTACACCTTC.

V usage is TRBV29-1 and J usage is TRBJ1-2, with 8 nucleotides matching TRBD1. CDR3 length: 13 residues. Germline V CDR1 and CDR2: SQVTM, ANQGSEA. V lost 6 bases to trimming and J lost 6 bases; unmatched junction nucleotides: 9. CDR3: CSVAVQGGNGYTF. The CDR3, as DNA: TGCAGCGTAGCGGTACAGGGGGGGAATGGCTACACCTTC.

The chain joins TRBV7-2 to TRBJ1-5; perhaps TRBD1 as D (6 bases). Germline-derived CDR1 and CDR2 are SGHTA and FQGNSA. The CDR3 consists of 16 residues. Trimming cost V 5 bases and J 6 bases, with 20 bases left between them. CDR3 bases: TGTGCCAGCAGCCCGAACGCGGGGGCGGCAGGTCAGCCCCAGCATTTT. It specifies CASSPNAGAAGQPQHF. Supplemented by reference TRBV7-2 and TRBJ1-5, the full variable domain reads GAGVSQSPSNKVTEKGKDVELRCDPISGHTALYWYRQSLGQGLEFLIYFQGNSAPDKSGLPSDRFSAERTGGSVSTLTIQRTQQEDSAVYLCASSPNAGAAGQPQHFGDGTRLSIL.

The rearrangement uses TRBV28 and TRBJ2-7; maybe TRBD1 (6 bases). The CDR3 has 15 residues. Deletions cut 7 bases from V and 2 bases from J, with 18 bases between. Germline CDR1 is MDHEN and CDR2 is SYDVKM. CDR3 sequence: CASTHIRAGAYEQYF. CDR3 DNA: TGTGCCAGCACCCATATCAGGGCAGGGGCCTACGAGCAGTACTTC.

The V and J genes are TRBV28 and TRBJ2-2; 8 nucleotides align to TRBD1. From germline, CDR1 is MDHEN and CDR2 SYDVKM. The length of the CDR3 is 14 residues. With 5 bases clipped from V and 6 bases from J, the junction kept 5 bases outside the gene matches. As DNA, the CDR3 is TGTGCCAGCAGTGCCTGGACAGGGTCCGGGGAGCTGTTTTTT. This encodes CASSAWTGSGELFF.

CDR3: CASTLSGTETDTQYF. The CDR3 bases are TGTGCCAGCACCCTGTCCGGGACAGAGACAGATACGCAGTATTTT. J is TRBJ2-3 and V is TRBV3-1 (or the pseudogene TRBV3-2); TRBD1 aligns across 7 bases. Germline trimming cut 7 bases from V and 3 bases from J; bases unmatched to any gene: 10. The CDR3 has 15 residues. Germline V gene sequence: CDR1 LGHDT, CDR2 YNNKEL (reference sequence).

The CDR3 loop reads CASSTDSRGLQPQHF. The CDR3 nucleotides are TGTGCCAGCAGTACGGACAGCCGGGGATTGCAGCCCCAGCATTTT. The rearrangement links TRBV6-2 or TRBV6-3 to TRBJ1-5, with D possibly matching TRBD1 (6 bases). This CDR3 region has 15 residues. Germline assignment: CDR1 MNHEY and CDR2 SVGEGT. Trimming removed 5 bases from V and 7 bases from J, with 18 bases in between.

The rearrangement uses TRBV27 and TRBJ2-7; tentatively, D is TRBD2 (6 bases). This CDR3 contains 14 residues. V lost 6 bases, J lost 0 bases, and 12 bases lay in between. Germline CDR1 reads MNHEY; CDR2 reads SMNVEV (reference sequence). The CDR3 region is CASSPAGHSYEQYF. CDR3 sequence (DNA): TGTGCCAGCAGCCCTGCGGGGCACTCCTACGAGCAGTACTTC.

This clone was counted a single time. V gene TRBV27 combines with J gene TRBJ2-5; a possible D gene is TRBD1 (5 bases). Trimming took 2 bases from V and 5 from J, leaving 27 bases between them. The CDR3 spans 19 residues. Germline loops: CDR1 MNHEY, CDR2 SMNVEV (reference sequence). In nucleotides, the CDR3 is TGTGCCAGCAGTTTACTCCGGCCCTCTTTCCAGGGCCTCGTCGAGACCCAGTACTTC. Translating gives CASSLLRPSFQGLVETQYF.

The chain couples TRBV18 to TRBJ1-1; weak D call: TRBD1 (6 bases). This CDR3 region has 17 residues. Germline-derived CDR1 and CDR2 are KGHSH and LQKENI. Trimming stripped 6 bases from V and 3 bases from J, with 23 bases between. The CDR3 bases are TGTGCCAGCTCCCGGAGCAACACACAGGGTCTGGACACTGAAGCTTTCTTT. Its protein product is CASSRSNTQGLDTEAFF.

The chain employs TRBV24-1 and TRBJ1-2, with 11 bases that match TRBD1. The CDR3 runs 14 residues. Trimming cost V 5 bases and J 10 bases; bases outside gene matches: 8. Germline V gene data show CDR1 as KGHDR and CDR2 as SFDVKD. The CDR3 DNA reads as TGTGCCACCAGTGGTTGGGGGACAGGGGGAGCCTACACCTTC. Translated, it gives CATSGWGTGGAYTF.

The rearrangement links TRBV5-1 to TRBJ2-7; 8 nucleotides match TRBD2. The CDR3 has 16 residues. CDR1 is SGHRS and CDR2 is YFSETQ in the germline V gene. Germline trimming cut 2 bases from V and 1 base from J; bases unmatched to any gene: 8. CDR3 coding DNA: TGCGCCAGCAGCTTCAGCGGCGGGGGGTTATCCTACGAGCAGTACTTC. Translating gives CASSFSGGGLSYEQYF.

The chain uses TRBV27 and TRBJ2-7; D is possibly TRBD2 (5 bases). In germline, CDR1 is MNHEY, CDR2 SMNVEV (reference sequence). CDR3 length equals 16 residues. The V end lost 5 bases, the J end lost 1 base, and 18 bases lay between the germline ends. The CDR3 is CASSHEWETMSYEQYF. In nucleotides, the CDR3 is TGTGCCAGCAGTCACGAGTGGGAGACTATGTCCTACGAGCAGTACTTC.

V is TRBV23-1 and J is TRBJ2-3; no firm D call. TRBV23-1 is noted as an ORF with a role that remains uncertain. The CDR3 sequence is 11 residues long. V gave up 6 bases and J gave up 9 bases, with 10 bases separating them. The CDR3 DNA reads TGCGCCAGCAGCCCGTCTCAGACGCAGTATTTT. Translation: CASSPSQTQYF.